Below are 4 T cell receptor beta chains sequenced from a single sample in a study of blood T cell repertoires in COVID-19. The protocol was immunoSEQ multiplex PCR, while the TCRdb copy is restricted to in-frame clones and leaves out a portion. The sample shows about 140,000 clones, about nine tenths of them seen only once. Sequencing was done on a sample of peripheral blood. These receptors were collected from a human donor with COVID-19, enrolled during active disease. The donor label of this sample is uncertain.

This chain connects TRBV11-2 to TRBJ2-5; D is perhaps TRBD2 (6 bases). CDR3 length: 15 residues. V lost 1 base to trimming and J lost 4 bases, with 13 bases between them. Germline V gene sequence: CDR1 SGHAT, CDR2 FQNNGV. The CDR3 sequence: CASSLVPGGGETQYF. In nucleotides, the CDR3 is TGTGCCAGCAGCTTAGTGCCCGGGGGTGGAGAGACCCAGTACTTC.

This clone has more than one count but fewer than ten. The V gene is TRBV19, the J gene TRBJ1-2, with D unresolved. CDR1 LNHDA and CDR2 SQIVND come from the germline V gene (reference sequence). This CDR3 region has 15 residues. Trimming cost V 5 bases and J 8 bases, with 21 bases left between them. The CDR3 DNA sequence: TGTGCCAGTAGTCCCCGTCCAACACCCCCGGGAGGCTACACCTTC. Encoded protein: CASSPRPTPPGGYTF.

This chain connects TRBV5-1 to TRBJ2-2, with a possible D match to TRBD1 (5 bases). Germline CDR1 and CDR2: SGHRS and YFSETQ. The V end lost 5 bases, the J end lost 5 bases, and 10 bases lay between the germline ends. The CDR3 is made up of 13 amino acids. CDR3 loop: CASRYQGTGELFF. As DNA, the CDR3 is TGCGCCAGCAGGTACCAGGGTACCGGGGAGCTGTTTTTT.

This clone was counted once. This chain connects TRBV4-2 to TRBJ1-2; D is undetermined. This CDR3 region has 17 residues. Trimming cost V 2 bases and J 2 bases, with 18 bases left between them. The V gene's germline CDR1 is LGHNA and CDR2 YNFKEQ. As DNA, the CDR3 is TGTGCCAGCAGCCAACCTCCGGGGTCAACTACCAACTATGGCTACACCTTC. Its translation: CASSQPPGSTTNYGYTF.